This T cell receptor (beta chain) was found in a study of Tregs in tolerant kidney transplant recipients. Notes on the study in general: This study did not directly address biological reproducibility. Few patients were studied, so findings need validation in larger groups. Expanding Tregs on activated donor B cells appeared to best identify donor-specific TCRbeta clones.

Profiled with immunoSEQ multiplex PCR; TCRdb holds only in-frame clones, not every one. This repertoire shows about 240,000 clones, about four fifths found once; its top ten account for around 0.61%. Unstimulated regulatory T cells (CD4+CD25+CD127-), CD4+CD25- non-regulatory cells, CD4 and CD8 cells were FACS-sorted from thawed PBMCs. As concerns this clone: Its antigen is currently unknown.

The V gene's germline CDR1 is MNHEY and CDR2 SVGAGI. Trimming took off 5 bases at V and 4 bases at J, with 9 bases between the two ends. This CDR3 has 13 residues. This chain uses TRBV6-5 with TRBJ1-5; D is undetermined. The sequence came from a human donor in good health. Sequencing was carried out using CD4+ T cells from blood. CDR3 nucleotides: TGTGCCAGCAGTGGAGCCTATAATCAGCCCCAGCATTTT. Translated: CASSGAYNQPQHF.